A selection of T cell receptor beta chains follows, all from one sample in a study of shared clonotypes between healthy human individuals. Method: immunoSEQ multiplex PCR; TCRdb's copy keeps in-frame clones and lacks some. Of about 2.1 million clones in the sample, about 93% were seen once. Sequenced input: naive CD8+ T cells from PBMCs. The receptors derive from a young man in good health. Some clones in this sample may be carry-over from other donors' samples. Each CDR3 is given with its conserved first and last residue. The order of the fields is CDR3 protein, CDR3 DNA, V gene, D gene, clone size, J gene. The D gene is left open where the match is weak. Some rows mark clone size as missing; the rest say once, few, many or name a class of expanded clone.

CASSLFGTGDQPQHF,TGTGCCAGCAGTTTATTCGGGACAGGGGATCAGCCCCAGCATTTT,TRBV27,TRBD1,.,TRBJ1-5
CASSPAKYEQYF,TGTGCCAGCAGCCCCGCAAAGTACGAGCAGTACTTC,TRBV5-8,.,.,TRBJ2-7
CASRNDNQPQHF,TGTGCCAGCAGGAACGACAATCAGCCCCAGCATTTT,TRBV7-9,.,few,TRBJ1-5
CASSVVDITDTQYF,TGTGCCAGCAGCGTAGTAGATATAACAGATACGCAGTATTTT,TRBV9,.,.,TRBJ2-3
CASRPSGSYYEQYF,TGTGCCAGCAGACCTAGCGGGAGTTACTACGAGCAGTACTTC,TRBV6-5,TRBD2,.,TRBJ2-7
CASSLVAAAAAEAFF,TGCGCCAGCAGCTTGGTCGCAGCTGCGGCCGCTGAAGCTTTCTTT,TRBV5-1,.,once,TRBJ1-1
CASSLRAGTDTQYF,TGTGCCAGCAGCTTAAGGGCGGGCACAGATACGCAGTATTTT,TRBV7-2,.,once,TRBJ2-3
CASSLSYGRGTDEQYF,TGTGCCAGCAGTTTATCGTATGGCAGGGGGACTGACGAGCAGTACTTC,TRBV27,.,.,TRBJ2-7
CASSPTSSGYEQYF,TGTGCCAGCAGTCCTACCTCTAGCGGCTACGAGCAGTACTTC,TRBV6-4,TRBD2,.,TRBJ2-7
CASSLGDNEAYEQYF,TGTGCCAGCAGCTTGGGGGACAATGAGGCCTACGAGCAGTACTTC,TRBV5-6,.,.,TRBJ2-7
CSVAGGLAGGEQFF,TGCAGCGTCGCAGGCGGACTAGCGGGAGGTGAGCAGTTCTTC,TRBV29-1,TRBD2,.,TRBJ2-1
CASSDHSEKLFF,TGTGCCAGCAGCGACCACAGTGAAAAACTGTTTTTT,TRBV9,.,.,TRBJ1-4
CASSGTQGTSSYEQYF,TGTGCCAGCAGTGGTACACAGGGCACGAGCTCCTACGAGCAGTACTTC,TRBV2,.,.,TRBJ2-7
CASSFPLSGRSYNEQFF,TGTGCCAGCAGCTTTCCATTGAGCGGGAGATCCTACAATGAGCAGTTCTTC,TRBV7-2,TRBD2,.,TRBJ2-1
CASSVGTSKRLQETQYF,TGTGCCAGCAGCGTAGGGACTAGCAAAAGATTACAAGAGACCCAGTACTTC,TRBV9,TRBD2,.,TRBJ2-5
CASSLRGGYEQYF,TGTGCCAGCAGCCTCCGGGGGGGATACGAGCAGTACTTC,TRBV11-1,TRBD2,once,TRBJ2-7
CASSLQGNLWETQYF,TGTGCCAGCAGCCTACAGGGGAACTTATGGGAGACCCAGTACTTC,TRBV6-5,TRBD1,.,TRBJ2-5
CASSLEAELYEQYF,TGTGCCAGCAGCTTGGAGGCAGAACTTTACGAGCAGTACTTC,TRBV5-6,.,.,TRBJ2-7
CASVPRGSGNTIYF,TGTGCCAGCGTTCCGAGAGGGTCTGGAAACACCATATATTTT,TRBV2,.,.,TRBJ1-3
CASSVIPGDTQYF,TGTGCCAGCAGCGTGATCCCGGGAGATACGCAGTATTTT,TRBV5-6,.,.,TRBJ2-3
CASAFNGADPYEQYF,TGTGCCAGCGCCTTTAACGGAGCCGACCCCTACGAGCAGTACTTC,TRBV7-9,.,.,TRBJ2-7
CASSQGSGPYEQYF,TGTGCCAGCAGCCAAGGCAGCGGGCCCTACGAGCAGTACTTC,TRBV14,.,.,TRBJ2-7
CASSPDGQETQYF,TGTGCCAGCAGCCCGGACGGACAAGAGACCCAGTACTTC,TRBV5-4,.,.,TRBJ2-5
CASSLSRSTDTQYF,TGCGCCAGCAGCTTGTCCCGGAGCACAGATACGCAGTATTTT,TRBV5-1,.,.,TRBJ2-3
CASGFGTDTQYF,TGTGCCAGCGGCTTTGGCACAGATACGCAGTATTTT,TRBV27,.,.,TRBJ2-3
CASSLRRDMEVTQYF,TGTGCCAGCAGCTTACGGAGGGATATGGAGGTTACGCAGTATTTT,TRBV7-9,.,.,TRBJ2-3
CASSDGQGSNEQYF,TGTGCCAGCAGTGACGGACAGGGGAGTAACGAGCAGTACTTC,TRBV6-5,TRBD1,once,TRBJ2-7